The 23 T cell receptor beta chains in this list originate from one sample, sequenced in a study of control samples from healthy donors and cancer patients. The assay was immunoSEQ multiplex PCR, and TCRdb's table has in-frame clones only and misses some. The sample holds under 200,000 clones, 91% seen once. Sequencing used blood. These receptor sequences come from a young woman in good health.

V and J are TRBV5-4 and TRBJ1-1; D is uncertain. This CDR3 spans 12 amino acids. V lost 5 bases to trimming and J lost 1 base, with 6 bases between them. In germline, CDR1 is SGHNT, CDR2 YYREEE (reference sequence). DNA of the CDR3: TGTGCCAGCAGGGGGAAGAACACTGAAGCTTTCTTT. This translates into CASRGKNTEAFF.

The CDR3 DNA reads as TGTGCCAGCAGCGTAGAGGACAGGGTTAATCAGCCCCAGCATTTT. Translated: CASSVEDRVNQPQHF. The chain is built from TRBV9 and TRBJ1-5; 8 bases are a match to TRBD1. The V and J ends lost 0 bases and 4 bases, in that order; junction bases with no gene match: 3. The CDR3 covers 15 residues. Germline V gene sequence: CDR1 SGDLS, CDR2 YYNGEE.

The CDR3 here is CASRGQGQAYEQYF. The CDR3, as DNA: TGTGCCAGCAGGGGACAGGGACAAGCCTACGAGCAGTACTTC. J is TRBJ2-7 and V is TRBV25-1, with 9 bases identical to TRBD1. V gave up 6 bases and J gave up 2 bases; unmatched junction bases: 5. The length of the CDR3 is 14 residues. Germline V CDR1 and CDR2: MGHDK, SYGVNS.

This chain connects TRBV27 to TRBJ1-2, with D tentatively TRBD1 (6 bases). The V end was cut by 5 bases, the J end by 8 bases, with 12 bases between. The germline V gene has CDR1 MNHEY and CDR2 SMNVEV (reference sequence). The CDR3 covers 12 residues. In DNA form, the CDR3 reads TGTGCCAGCAGTCCCGGGACATCGGGCTACACCTTC. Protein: CASSPGTSGYTF.

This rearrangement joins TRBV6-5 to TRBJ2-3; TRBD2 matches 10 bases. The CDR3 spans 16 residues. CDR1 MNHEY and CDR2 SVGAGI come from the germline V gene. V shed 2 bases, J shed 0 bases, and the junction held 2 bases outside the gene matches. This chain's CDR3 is CASSYQTSGSTDTQYF. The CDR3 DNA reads TGTGCCAGCAGTTACCAGACTAGCGGGAGCACAGATACGCAGTATTTT.

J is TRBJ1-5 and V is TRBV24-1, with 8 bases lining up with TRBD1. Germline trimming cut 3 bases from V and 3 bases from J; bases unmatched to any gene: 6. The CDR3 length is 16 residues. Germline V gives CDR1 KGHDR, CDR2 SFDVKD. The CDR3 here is CATSDAEQGVNQPQHF. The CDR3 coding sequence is TGTGCCACCAGTGATGCCGAACAGGGGGTCAATCAGCCCCAGCATTTT.

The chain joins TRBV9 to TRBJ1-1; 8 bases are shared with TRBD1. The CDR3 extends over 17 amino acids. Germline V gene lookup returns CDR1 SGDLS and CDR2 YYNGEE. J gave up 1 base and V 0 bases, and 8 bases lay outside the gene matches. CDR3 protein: CASSVATGQGANTEAFF. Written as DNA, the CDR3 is TGTGCCAGCAGCGTAGCTACGGGGCAGGGGGCGAACACTGAAGCTTTCTTT.

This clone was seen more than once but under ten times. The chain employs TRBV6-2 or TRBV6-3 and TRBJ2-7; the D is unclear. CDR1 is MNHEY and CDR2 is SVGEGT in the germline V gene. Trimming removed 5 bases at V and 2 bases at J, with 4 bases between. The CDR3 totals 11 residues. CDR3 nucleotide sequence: TGTGCCAGCAGTCAAACCTACGAGCAGTACTTC. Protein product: CASSQTYEQYF.

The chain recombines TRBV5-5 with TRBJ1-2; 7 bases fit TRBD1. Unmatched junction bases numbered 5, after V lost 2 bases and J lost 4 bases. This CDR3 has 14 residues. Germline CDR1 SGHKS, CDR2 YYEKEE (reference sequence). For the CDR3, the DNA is TGTGCCAGCAGCTTCGGCAGGGGGGTCTATGGCTACACCTTC. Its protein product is CASSFGRGVYGYTF.

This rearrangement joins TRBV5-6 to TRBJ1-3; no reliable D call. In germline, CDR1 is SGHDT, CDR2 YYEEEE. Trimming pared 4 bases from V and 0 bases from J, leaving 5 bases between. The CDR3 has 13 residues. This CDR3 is CASSHPSGNTIYF. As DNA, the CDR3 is TGTGCCAGCAGCCACCCCTCTGGAAACACCATATATTTT.

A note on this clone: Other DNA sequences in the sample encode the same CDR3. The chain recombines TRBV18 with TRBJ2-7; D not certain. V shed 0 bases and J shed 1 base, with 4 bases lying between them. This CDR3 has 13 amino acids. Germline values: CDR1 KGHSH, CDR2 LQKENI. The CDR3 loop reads CASSPPSSYEQYF. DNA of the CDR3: TGTGCCAGCTCACCACCATCTTCCTACGAGCAGTACTTC.

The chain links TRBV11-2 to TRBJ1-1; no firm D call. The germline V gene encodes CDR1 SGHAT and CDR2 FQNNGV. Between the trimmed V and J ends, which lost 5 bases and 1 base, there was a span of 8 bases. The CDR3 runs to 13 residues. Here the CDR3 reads CASSPTPNTEAFF. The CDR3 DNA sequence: TGTGCCAGCAGCCCCACACCGAACACTGAAGCTTTCTTT.

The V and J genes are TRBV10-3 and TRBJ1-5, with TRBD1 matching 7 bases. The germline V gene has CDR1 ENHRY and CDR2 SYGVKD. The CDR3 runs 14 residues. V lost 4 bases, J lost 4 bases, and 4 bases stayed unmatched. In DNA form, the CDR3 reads TGTGCCATCAGTGCACAGGGGAGTAATCAGCCCCAGCATTTT. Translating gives CAISAQGSNQPQHF.

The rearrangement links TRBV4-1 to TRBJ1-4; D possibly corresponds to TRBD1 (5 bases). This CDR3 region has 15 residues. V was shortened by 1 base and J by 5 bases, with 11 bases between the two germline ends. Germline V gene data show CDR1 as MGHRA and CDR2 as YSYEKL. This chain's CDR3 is CASSQVGTGNEKLFF. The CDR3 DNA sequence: TGCGCCAGCAGCCAAGTCGGGACGGGCAATGAAAAACTGTTTTTT.

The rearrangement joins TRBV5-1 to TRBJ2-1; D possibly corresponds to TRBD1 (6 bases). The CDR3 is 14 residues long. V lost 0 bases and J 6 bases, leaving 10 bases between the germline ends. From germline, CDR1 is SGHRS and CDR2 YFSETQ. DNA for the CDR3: TGCGCCAGCAGCTTGGGTCAGGGGAGCAATGAGCAGTTCTTC. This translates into CASSLGQGSNEQFF.

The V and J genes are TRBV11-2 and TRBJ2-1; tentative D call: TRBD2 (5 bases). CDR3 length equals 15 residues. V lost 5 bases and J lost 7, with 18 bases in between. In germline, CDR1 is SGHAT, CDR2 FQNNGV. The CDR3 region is CASSPGLPPHNEQFF. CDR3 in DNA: TGTGCCAGCAGCCCCGGACTTCCCCCACATAATGAGCAGTTCTTC.

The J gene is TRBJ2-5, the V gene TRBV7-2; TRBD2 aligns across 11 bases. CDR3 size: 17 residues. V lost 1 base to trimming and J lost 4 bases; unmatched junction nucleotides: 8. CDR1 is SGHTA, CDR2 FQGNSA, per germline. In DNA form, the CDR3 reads TGTGCCAGCAGCTTAGGGAATATAGCGGGGGGGGTAGAGACCCAGTACTTC. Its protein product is CASSLGNIAGGVETQYF.

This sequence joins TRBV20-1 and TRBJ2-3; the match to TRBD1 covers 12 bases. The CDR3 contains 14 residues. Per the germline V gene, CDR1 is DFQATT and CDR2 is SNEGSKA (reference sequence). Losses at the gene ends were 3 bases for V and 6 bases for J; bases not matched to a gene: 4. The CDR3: CSASRDRGPDTQYF. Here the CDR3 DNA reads TGCAGTGCTAGTCGGGACAGGGGGCCCGATACGCAGTATTTT.

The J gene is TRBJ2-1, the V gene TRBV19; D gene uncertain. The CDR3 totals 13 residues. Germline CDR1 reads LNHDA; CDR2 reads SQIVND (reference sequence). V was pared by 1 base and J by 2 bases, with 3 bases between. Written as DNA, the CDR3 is TGTGCCAGTAGTATAGGTCCCTACAATGAGCAGTTCTTC. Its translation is CASSIGPYNEQFF.

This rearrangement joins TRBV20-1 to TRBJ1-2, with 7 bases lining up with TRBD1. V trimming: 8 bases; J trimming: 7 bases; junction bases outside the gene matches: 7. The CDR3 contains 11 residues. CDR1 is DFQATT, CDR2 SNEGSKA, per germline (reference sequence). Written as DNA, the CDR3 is TGCAGTACCGACAGGGTGGGTGGCTACACCTTC. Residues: CSTDRVGGYTF.

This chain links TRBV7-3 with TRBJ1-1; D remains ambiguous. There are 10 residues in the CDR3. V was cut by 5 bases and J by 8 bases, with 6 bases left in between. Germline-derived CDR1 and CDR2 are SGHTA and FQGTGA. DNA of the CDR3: TGTGCCAGCAGCCCCCCCGAAGCTTTCTTT. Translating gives CASSPPEAFF.

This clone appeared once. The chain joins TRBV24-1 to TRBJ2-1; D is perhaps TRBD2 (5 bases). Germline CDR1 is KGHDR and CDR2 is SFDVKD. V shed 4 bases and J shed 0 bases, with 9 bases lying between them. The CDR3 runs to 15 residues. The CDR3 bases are TGTGCCACCAGTGAGAAGCGGAACTCCTACAATGAGCAGTTCTTC. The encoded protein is CATSEKRNSYNEQFF.

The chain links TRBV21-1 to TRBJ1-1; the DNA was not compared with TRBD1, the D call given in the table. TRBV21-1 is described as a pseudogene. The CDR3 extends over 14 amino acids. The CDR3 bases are TGTGCCAGCAGCAAACAGGGGGCGCTTACTGAAGCTTTCTTT. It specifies CASSKQGALTEAFF.